These 10 T cell receptor beta chains were sequenced from one sample in a study of PD-1 blockade in classical Hodgkin lymphoma. Every patient was affected by relapse after autologous stem cell transplantation, while exposure to brentuximab vedotin was not uniform. Profiled with immunoSEQ multiplex PCR; TCRdb holds only in-frame clones, not every one. The sample yields approximately 12,000 clones, 80% to 95% seen once. The sample in question was peripheral blood mononuclear cells (PBMCs), obtained at baseline. The receptors here all came from a human donor with classical Hodgkin lymphoma.

The J gene is TRBJ1-5, the V gene TRBV4-1; D may be TRBD1 (6 bases). This CDR3 is built from 16 residues. Germline values: CDR1 MGHRA, CDR2 YSYEKL. V was shortened by 0 bases and J by 4 bases, with 13 bases between the two germline ends. The CDR3 spells CASSQDGGLGNQPQHF. For the CDR3, the DNA is TGCGCCAGCAGCCAAGATGGGGGGCTCGGTAATCAGCCCCAGCATTTT.

V and J are TRBV14 and TRBJ1-4; D is unclear. The germline V gene encodes CDR1 SGHDN and CDR2 FVKESK. This CDR3 contains 16 residues. The germline V and J ends were trimmed by 5 bases and 8 bases, with 21 bases remaining between them. The CDR3 coding sequence is TGTGCCAGCAGCGAGCGCCAGGACCTTGTCGACGAAAAACTGTTTTTT. Residues: CASSERQDLVDEKLFF.

V usage is TRBV18 and J usage is TRBJ1-6, with D possibly TRBD1 on 5 matching bases. V lost 3 bases, J lost 0 bases, and 12 bases lay in between. The CDR3 extends over 17 amino acids. CDR1 and CDR2 from the germline V gene are KGHSH and LQKENI. The CDR3 reads CASSPEGRSSYNSPLHF. The DNA of the CDR3 is TGTGCCAGCTCACCGGAGGGGAGAAGCTCCTATAATTCACCCCTCCACTTT.

This clone was seen a handful of times. The junction shows a germline mismatch at one end, possibly a read error. This chain connects TRBV5-6 to TRBJ2-7; D is unclear. CDR3 length: 11 residues. Germline V CDR1 and CDR2: SGHDT, YYEEEE. CDR3 loop: CASSQSGPFDF. The CDR3 DNA is TGTGCCAGCAGCCAGTCGGGTCCCTTTGACTTC.

This chain joins TRBV5-4 and TRBJ1-2; no firm D call. Deletions cut 2 bases from V and 4 bases from J, with 15 bases between. This CDR3 region has 15 residues. Germline V CDR1 and CDR2: SGHNT, YYREEE (reference sequence). The CDR3 nucleotides are TGTGCCAGCAGCTTCTACACTTCACCGGGCTATGGCTACACCTTC. Protein product: CASSFYTSPGYGYTF.

The chain carries TRBV18 and TRBJ2-7; 10 bases are a match to TRBD2. Germline lookup yields CDR1 KGHSH and CDR2 LQKENI. The CDR3 extends over 16 amino acids. V dropped 4 bases and J dropped 3; count of bases not matched to a gene: 9. The CDR3 DNA sequence: TGTGCCAGCTCACAGGCCTTAGCGGGGGGTAGCTACGAGCAGTACTTC. Translated, it gives CASSQALAGGSYEQYF.

The chain combines TRBV2 with TRBJ1-5; a possible D gene is TRBD1 (6 bases). The CDR3 loop spans 16 amino acids. The ends were cut back, 6 bases at V and 0 bases at J, with 15 bases in the middle. Per germline, CDR1 SNHLY and CDR2 FYNNEI. The DNA of the CDR3 is TGTGCCAGCAGGGAGCCACAGGGATATAGCAATCAGCCCCAGCATTTT. This sequence encodes CASREPQGYSNQPQHF.

The chain has TRBV7-7 and TRBJ1-3, with D unresolved. With 5 bases removed from V and 4 bases from J, the gap between germline ends came to 9 bases. The V gene's germline CDR1 is SSHAT and CDR2 FNYEAQ (reference sequence). The CDR3 is 13 amino acids. In DNA form, the CDR3 reads TGTGCCAGCAGCCCCTCGGGGGGAAACACCATATATTTT. Translation gives CASSPSGGNTIYF.

V gene TRBV7-3 combines with J gene TRBJ2-1; D not resolved. The CDR3 has 13 residues. With 2 bases removed from V and 8 bases from J, the gap between germline ends came to 10 bases. Germline lookup yields CDR1 SGHTA and CDR2 FQGTGA. The CDR3 region has the DNA TGTGCCAGCAGCTTATATGGCGTCGATGAGCAGTTCTTC. It is translated as CASSLYGVDEQFF.

The chain couples TRBV5-4 to TRBJ1-4, with a weak D call TRBD1 (5 bases). CDR1 and CDR2 from the germline V gene are SGHNT and YYREEE (reference sequence). The CDR3 consists of 15 residues. The germline V and J ends were trimmed by 1 base and 2 bases, with 9 bases remaining between them. CDR3 nucleotide sequence: TGTGCCAGCAGCTTGTGGGGGAATACTAATGAAAAACTGTTTTTT. Protein product: CASSLWGNTNEKLFF.